The clone carrying this TCR beta chain was observed a single time. The data derive from a study of blood T cell repertoires in COVID-19. Overall study: Sources were T cells, B-cell-depleted T cells, or PBMCs; the material itself was cDNA or gDNA.

Germline CDR1 MDHEN, CDR2 SYDVKM. CDR3 length: 15 amino acids. V lost 3 bases and J lost 0, with 11 bases in between. Measured with immunoSEQ multiplex PCR; TCRdb has only the in-frame clones, and not every one. The sample includes about 240,000 clones, 75% to 85% seen only once; the top ten take roughly 8.2%. The J gene is TRBJ1-2, the V gene TRBV28, with unresolved D. The source is a woman aged 80 or over with COVID-19, enrolled during active disease. The sample consisted of peripheral blood. The CDR3 DNA reads as TGTGCCAGCAGTTTTTCTGCCAGTACTAACTATGGCTACACCTTC. Encoded protein: CASSFSASTNYGYTF.